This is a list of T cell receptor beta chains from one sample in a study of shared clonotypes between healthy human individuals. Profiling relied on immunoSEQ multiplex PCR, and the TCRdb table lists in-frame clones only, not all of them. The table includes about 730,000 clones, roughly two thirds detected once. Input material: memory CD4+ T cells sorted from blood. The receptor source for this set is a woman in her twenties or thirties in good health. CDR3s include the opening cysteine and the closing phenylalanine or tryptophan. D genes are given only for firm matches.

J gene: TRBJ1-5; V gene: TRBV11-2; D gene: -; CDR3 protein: CASSDPGRGNQPQHF
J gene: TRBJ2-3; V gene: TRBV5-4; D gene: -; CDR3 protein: CASSPPPLAPDTQYF
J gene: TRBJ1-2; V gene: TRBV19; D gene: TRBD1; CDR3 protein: CASRRNRDRSNYGYTF
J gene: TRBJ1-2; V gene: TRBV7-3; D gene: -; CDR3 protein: CASSLEAGIGRTF
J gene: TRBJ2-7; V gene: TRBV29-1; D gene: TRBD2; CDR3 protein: CSVEQAGGGEQYF
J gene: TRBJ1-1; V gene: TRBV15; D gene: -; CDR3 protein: CATSRDAENTEAFF
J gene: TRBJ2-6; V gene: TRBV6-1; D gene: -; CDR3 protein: CASSFSSGANVLTF
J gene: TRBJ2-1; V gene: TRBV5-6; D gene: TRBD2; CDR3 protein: CASSFFSGRNPEQFF
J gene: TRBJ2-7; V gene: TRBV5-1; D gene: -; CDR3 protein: CASSLNLGYEQYF
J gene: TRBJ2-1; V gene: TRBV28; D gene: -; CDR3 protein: CASRSGLYNEQFF